This is a list of T cell receptor beta chains from one sample in a study of CD8+ T cells in alopecia areata. Clones were sequenced by immunoSEQ multiplex PCR, and TCRdb holds only the in-frame ones, with some missing. The sample includes some 120,000 clones, around 50% seen only once; the top ten take approximately 10%. The sequenced sample was NKG2D-low CD8+ T cells sorted from blood. Receptor source: a human donor with alopecia areata. The CDR3 runs from the conserved cysteine through the conserved F or W. D genes are given only for firm matches. Size values are once, few and many counts, or a class for expanded clones, and some rows have none.

J gene: TRBJ2-5
V gene: TRBV5-1
D gene: NA
clone size: NA
CDR3 DNA: TGCGCCAGCAGCTTGGACAGTCAAGAGACCCAGTACTTC
CDR3 protein: CASSLDSQETQYF

J gene: TRBJ1-1
V gene: TRBV30
D gene: NA
clone size: NA
CDR3 DNA: TGTGCCTGGAGTGTACCAGCAACTGAAGCTTTCTTT
CDR3 protein: CAWSVPATEAFF

J gene: TRBJ1-2
V gene: TRBV29-1
D gene: NA
clone size: few
CDR3 DNA: TGCAGCGTGGGGGTACAGGGAGACTATGGCTACACCTTC
CDR3 protein: CSVGVQGDYGYTF

J gene: TRBJ2-7
V gene: TRBV29-1
D gene: NA
clone size: NA
CDR3 DNA: TGCAGCGTCGAGGACAGACCATACGAGCAGTACTTC
CDR3 protein: CSVEDRPYEQYF

J gene: TRBJ2-7
V gene: TRBV29-1
D gene: NA
clone size: NA
CDR3 DNA: TGCAGCGTTGATGCCGGCTTCTCCTACGAGCAGTACTTC
CDR3 protein: CSVDAGFSYEQYF

J gene: TRBJ2-5
V gene: TRBV5-1
D gene: TRBD2
clone size: NA
CDR3 DNA: TGCGCCAGCAGCTTGGGAGTGATAGCGGGAGGGCAAGAGACCCAGTACTTC
CDR3 protein: CASSLGVIAGGQETQYF

J gene: TRBJ2-5
V gene: TRBV29-1
D gene: NA
clone size: NA
CDR3 DNA: TGCAGCGCCGATCTTCGGGGAGATGGAGAGACCCAGTACTTC
CDR3 protein: CSADLRGDGETQYF

J gene: TRBJ2-3
V gene: TRBV29-1
D gene: TRBD2
clone size: few
CDR3 DNA: TGCAGCGTTGAAGGCACTAGCGTTTCCACAGATACGCAGTATTTT
CDR3 protein: CSVEGTSVSTDTQYF

J gene: TRBJ1-1
V gene: TRBV29-1
D gene: NA
clone size: NA
CDR3 DNA: TGCAGCGTTTGGGACAACACTGAAGCTTTCTTT
CDR3 protein: CSVWDNTEAFF

J gene: TRBJ2-1
V gene: TRBV30
D gene: NA
clone size: NA
CDR3 DNA: TGTGCCTGGGGACCAGAATGGGGTGAGCAGTTCTTC
CDR3 protein: CAWGPEWGEQFF

J gene: TRBJ2-4
V gene: TRBV29-1
D gene: NA
clone size: few
CDR3 DNA: TGCAGCGTTGAACTGGGAGCCAAAAACATTCAGTACTTC
CDR3 protein: CSVELGAKNIQYF

J gene: TRBJ1-1
V gene: TRBV29-1
D gene: NA
clone size: NA
CDR3 DNA: TGCAGCGTTGCTGAGGGAATGAACACTGAAGCTTTCTTT
CDR3 protein: CSVAEGMNTEAFF

J gene: TRBJ2-7
V gene: TRBV29-1
D gene: TRBD2
clone size: NA
CDR3 DNA: TGCAGCGTTGAAGGCCTAGCGGGAACCTACGAGCAGTACTTC
CDR3 protein: CSVEGLAGTYEQYF

J gene: TRBJ2-2
V gene: TRBV29-1
D gene: NA
clone size: NA
CDR3 DNA: TGCAGCGTTGAAGATCCCCCTAACGGGGAGCTGTTTTTT
CDR3 protein: CSVEDPPNGELFF

J gene: TRBJ2-5
V gene: TRBV7-9
D gene: NA
clone size: NA
CDR3 DNA: TGTGCCAGCAGCCCTCCAGTAGTGGGCTCAAGCGTTGCCCAGTACTTC
CDR3 protein: CASSPPVVGSSVAQYF

J gene: TRBJ1-2
V gene: TRBV29-1
D gene: TRBD1
clone size: NA
CDR3 DNA: TGCAGCGGCAGCGCCGGGACAGTCTATGGCTACACCTTC
CDR3 protein: CSGSAGTVYGYTF

J gene: TRBJ2-1
V gene: TRBV5-6
D gene: NA
clone size: NA
CDR3 DNA: TGTGCCAGCAGCTTTCTCAATGAGCAGTTCTTC
CDR3 protein: CASSFLNEQFF

J gene: TRBJ1-3
V gene: TRBV29-1
D gene: NA
clone size: NA
CDR3 DNA: TGCAGCCGAGAAAGGGGGAATTCTGGAAACACCATATATTTT
CDR3 protein: CSRERGNSGNTIYF

J gene: TRBJ1-5
V gene: TRBV27
D gene: NA
clone size: once
CDR3 DNA: TGTGCCAGCAGTGGCAGTCTTAACAATCAGCCCCAGCATTTT
CDR3 protein: CASSGSLNNQPQHF

J gene: TRBJ1-2
V gene: TRBV29-1
D gene: TRBD1
clone size: NA
CDR3 DNA: TGCAGCGTTTACGGACAGGGGGTCGGTGGCTACACCTTC
CDR3 protein: CSVYGQGVGGYTF

J gene: TRBJ2-5
V gene: TRBV29-1
D gene: NA
clone size: NA
CDR3 DNA: TGCAGCGTTGAATACCCTGAGGGGTCCCAGTACTTC
CDR3 protein: CSVEYPEGSQYF

J gene: TRBJ2-7
V gene: TRBV7-9
D gene: TRBD1
clone size: few
CDR3 DNA: TGTGCCAGCAGTCCGGGACAGGGGACTTCCTACGAGCAGTACTTC
CDR3 protein: CASSPGQGTSYEQYF

J gene: TRBJ2-1
V gene: TRBV27
D gene: NA
clone size: few
CDR3 DNA: TGTGCCAGCAGTTCACTTACATTGAATGAGCAGTTCTTC
CDR3 protein: CASSSLTLNEQFF

J gene: TRBJ2-1
V gene: TRBV7-9
D gene: TRBD1
clone size: NA
CDR3 DNA: TGTGCCAGCAGCTTAGCGGGACAGGGGAATGAGCAGTTCTTC
CDR3 protein: CASSLAGQGNEQFF

J gene: TRBJ2-5
V gene: TRBV29-1
D gene: NA
clone size: few
CDR3 DNA: TGCAGCGTTGAAGATAGCGGGACCCAGTACTTC
CDR3 protein: CSVEDSGTQYF

J gene: TRBJ2-1
V gene: TRBV14
D gene: NA
clone size: few
CDR3 DNA: TGTGCCAGCTCCGTGCGGAGCTCCTACAATGAGCAGTTCTTC
CDR3 protein: CASSVRSSYNEQFF

J gene: TRBJ2-7
V gene: TRBV29-1
D gene: NA
clone size: NA
CDR3 DNA: TGCAGCGTCTTAACAGGCTACGAGCAGTACTTC
CDR3 protein: CSVLTGYEQYF

J gene: TRBJ2-3
V gene: TRBV6-5
D gene: NA
clone size: NA
CDR3 DNA: TGTGCCAGCAGAGGGGGATCCGGCACAGATACGCAGTATTTT
CDR3 protein: CASRGGSGTDTQYF

J gene: TRBJ1-5
V gene: TRBV4-1
D gene: NA
clone size: NA
CDR3 DNA: TGCGCCAGCAGCCAAGATTTAGGCAATCAGCCCCAGCATTTT
CDR3 protein: CASSQDLGNQPQHF

J gene: TRBJ2-5
V gene: TRBV29-1
D gene: NA
clone size: few
CDR3 DNA: TGCAGCGTTGTTGGTCCAATGCGGTCAGGAGAGACCCAGTACTTC
CDR3 protein: CSVVGPMRSGETQYF

J gene: TRBJ1-2
V gene: TRBV6-5
D gene: NA
clone size: once
CDR3 DNA: TGTGCCAGCAGCCAATATGGACAGTACTATGGCTACACCTTC
CDR3 protein: CASSQYGQYYGYTF

J gene: TRBJ2-7
V gene: TRBV2
D gene: TRBD2
clone size: NA
CDR3 DNA: TGTGCCAGCAGTGGTAGACTAGCGGGAGGACCCACCTACGAGCAGTACTTC
CDR3 protein: CASSGRLAGGPTYEQYF

J gene: TRBJ2-2
V gene: TRBV29-1
D gene: NA
clone size: NA
CDR3 DNA: TGCAGTGGGGGGTTCAACACCGGGGAGCTGTTTTTT
CDR3 protein: CSGGFNTGELFF

J gene: TRBJ2-1
V gene: TRBV2
D gene: NA
clone size: NA
CDR3 DNA: TGTGCCAGCTCGCCCTGGGTGGGAGACAATGAGCAGTTCTTC
CDR3 protein: CASSPWVGDNEQFF

J gene: TRBJ2-1
V gene: TRBV2
D gene: TRBD2
clone size: NA
CDR3 DNA: TGTGCCAGCAGTACCGGGACTAGCGGGCACAATGAGCAGTTCTTC
CDR3 protein: CASSTGTSGHNEQFF

J gene: TRBJ1-6
V gene: TRBV27
D gene: NA
clone size: once
CDR3 DNA: TGTGCCAGCAGTTGGGACATTAATTCACCCCTCCACTTT
CDR3 protein: CASSWDINSPLHF

J gene: TRBJ2-1
V gene: TRBV2
D gene: TRBD2
clone size: once
CDR3 DNA: TGTGCCAGCACCAGCGGGGGTTATGAGCAGTTCTTC
CDR3 protein: CASTSGGYEQFF

J gene: TRBJ2-7
V gene: TRBV16
D gene: NA
clone size: NA
CDR3 DNA: TGTGCCAGCAGCCAGCTTGACGAGCAGTACTTC
CDR3 protein: CASSQLDEQYF

J gene: TRBJ2-1
V gene: TRBV5-6
D gene: NA
clone size: few
CDR3 DNA: TGTGCCAGCAGCTTTGGACGAACCAATGAGCAGTTCTTC
CDR3 protein: CASSFGRTNEQFF

J gene: TRBJ2-7
V gene: TRBV7-9
D gene: TRBD2
clone size: NA
CDR3 DNA: TGTGCCAGCTCACTAGCGCGGTCCTACGAGCAGTACTTC
CDR3 protein: CASSLARSYEQYF

J gene: TRBJ2-7
V gene: TRBV29-1
D gene: NA
clone size: NA
CDR3 DNA: TGCAGCGTGCCGGGACTGGGCTACGAGCAGTACTTC
CDR3 protein: CSVPGLGYEQYF

J gene: TRBJ2-7
V gene: TRBV7-9
D gene: NA
clone size: NA
CDR3 DNA: TGTGCCAGCAGCCCCGGCGATATCTCCTACGAGCAGTACTTC
CDR3 protein: CASSPGDISYEQYF

J gene: TRBJ2-1
V gene: TRBV27
D gene: TRBD1
clone size: NA
CDR3 DNA: TGTGCCAGCTTTCCCGGGACAGGGGGTATGAATGAGCAGTTCTTC
CDR3 protein: CASFPGTGGMNEQFF

J gene: TRBJ1-1
V gene: TRBV29-1
D gene: NA
clone size: few
CDR3 DNA: TGCAGCGGGTACCAGGTGGCGAACACTGAAGCTTTCTTT
CDR3 protein: CSGYQVANTEAFF

J gene: TRBJ2-7
V gene: TRBV29-1
D gene: NA
clone size: NA
CDR3 DNA: TGCAGCGTTGAATCCCCCATGTCGGGCGAGCAGTACTTC
CDR3 protein: CSVESPMSGEQYF

J gene: TRBJ1-2
V gene: TRBV27
D gene: NA
clone size: NA
CDR3 DNA: TGTGCCAGCAGTTTCCGCGGATCAGCGTATGGCTACACCTTC
CDR3 protein: CASSFRGSAYGYTF

J gene: TRBJ2-5
V gene: TRBV28
D gene: NA
clone size: NA
CDR3 DNA: TGTGCCAGCAGGTTGGGAGAGACCCAGTACTTC
CDR3 protein: CASRLGETQYF

J gene: TRBJ2-7
V gene: TRBV5-1
D gene: TRBD1
clone size: once
CDR3 DNA: TGCGCCAGCAGCTTGCGGACAGGCTACGAGCAGTACTTC
CDR3 protein: CASSLRTGYEQYF